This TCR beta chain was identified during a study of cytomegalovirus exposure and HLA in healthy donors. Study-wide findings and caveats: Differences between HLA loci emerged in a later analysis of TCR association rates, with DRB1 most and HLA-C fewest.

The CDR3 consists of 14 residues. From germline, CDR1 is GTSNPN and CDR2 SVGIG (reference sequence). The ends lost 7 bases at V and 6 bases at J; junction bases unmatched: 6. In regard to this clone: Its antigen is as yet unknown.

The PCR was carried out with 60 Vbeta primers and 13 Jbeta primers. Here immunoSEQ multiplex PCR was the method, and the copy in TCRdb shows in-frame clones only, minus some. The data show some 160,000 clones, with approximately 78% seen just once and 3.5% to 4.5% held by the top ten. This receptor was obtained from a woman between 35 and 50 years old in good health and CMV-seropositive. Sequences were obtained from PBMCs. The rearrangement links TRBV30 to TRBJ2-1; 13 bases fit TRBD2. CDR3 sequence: CASAWTSGGNEQFF. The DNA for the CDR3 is TGTGCCTCAGCGTGGACTAGCGGGGGCAATGAGCAGTTCTTC.